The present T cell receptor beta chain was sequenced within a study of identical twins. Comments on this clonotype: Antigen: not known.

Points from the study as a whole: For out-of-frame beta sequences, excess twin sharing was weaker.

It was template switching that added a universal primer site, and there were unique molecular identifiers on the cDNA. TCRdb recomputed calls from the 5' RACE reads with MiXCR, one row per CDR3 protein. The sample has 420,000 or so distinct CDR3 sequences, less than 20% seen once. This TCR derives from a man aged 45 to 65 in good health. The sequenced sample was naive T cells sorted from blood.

Here the CDR3 reads CASSNYYEQYF. The DNA of the CDR3 is TGTGCCAGCAGCAACTACTACGAGCAGTACTTC. The gene calls are TRBV11-2 and TRBJ2-7; D remains ambiguous. V was pared by 5 bases and J by 3 bases, with 5 bases between. This CDR3 is 11 amino acids long. Germline loops: CDR1 SGHAT, CDR2 FQNNGV.